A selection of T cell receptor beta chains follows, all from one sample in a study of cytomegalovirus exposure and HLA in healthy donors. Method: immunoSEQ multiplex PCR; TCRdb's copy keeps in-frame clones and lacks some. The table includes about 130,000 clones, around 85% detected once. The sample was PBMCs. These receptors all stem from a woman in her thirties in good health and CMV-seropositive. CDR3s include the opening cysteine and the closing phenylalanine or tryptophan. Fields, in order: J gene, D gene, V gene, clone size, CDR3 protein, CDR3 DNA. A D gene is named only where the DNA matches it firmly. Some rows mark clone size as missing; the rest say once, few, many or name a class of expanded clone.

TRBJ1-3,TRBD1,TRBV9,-,CASSVNGQGLSGNTIYF,TGTGCCAGCAGCGTAAATGGACAGGGCCTCTCTGGAAACACCATATATTTT
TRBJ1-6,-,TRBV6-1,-,CASTVGRTYNSPLHF,TGTGCCAGTACCGTGGGGAGGACCTATAATTCACCCCTCCACTTT
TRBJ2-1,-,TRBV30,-,CAWESYNEQFF,TGTGCCTGGGAGAGTTACAATGAGCAGTTCTTC
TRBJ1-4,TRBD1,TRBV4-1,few,CASSRRDREWTNEKLFF,TGCGCCAGCAGCCGCCGGGACAGGGAATGGACTAATGAAAAACTGTTTTTT
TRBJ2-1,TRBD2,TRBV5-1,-,CASSLLAGGPNEQFF,TGCGCCAGCAGCCTACTAGCGGGAGGACCCAATGAGCAGTTCTTC
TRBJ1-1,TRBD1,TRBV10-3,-,CAARQGATEAFF,TGTGCCGCCCGCCAGGGGGCCACTGAAGCTTTCTTT
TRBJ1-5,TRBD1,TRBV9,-,CASSQGQGAYQPQHF,TGTGCCAGCAGCCAAGGACAGGGGGCATATCAGCCCCAGCATTTT
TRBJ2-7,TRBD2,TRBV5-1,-,CASSLSPSGSDEQYF,TGCGCCAGCAGCTTGAGCCCTAGCGGGAGTGACGAGCAGTACTTC
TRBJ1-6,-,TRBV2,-,CASRGQTEALHF,TGTGCCAGCAGAGGACAGACAGAGGCCCTCCACTTT
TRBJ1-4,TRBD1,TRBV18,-,CASSPTTGGDEKLFF,TGTGCCAGCTCACCAACTACAGGGGGCGATGAAAAACTGTTTTTT
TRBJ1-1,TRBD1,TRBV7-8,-,CASSTWTGGNTEAFF,TGTGCCAGCAGCACCTGGACAGGGGGCAACACTGAAGCTTTCTTT
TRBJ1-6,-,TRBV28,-,CASRRVQINSPLHF,TGTGCCAGCAGGAGGGTCCAAATTAATTCACCCCTCCACTTT
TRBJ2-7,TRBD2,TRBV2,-,CASSEQGLAGRRTYEQYF,TGTGCCAGCAGTGAGCAGGGACTAGCGGGCCGACGGACCTACGAGCAGTACTTC
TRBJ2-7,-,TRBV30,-,CAWSVSLKYEQYF,TGTGCCTGGAGTGTAAGCCTAAAATACGAGCAGTACTTC
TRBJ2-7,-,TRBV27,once,CASSLTGSSIYEQYF,TGTGCCAGCAGCCTCACAGGGAGTAGCATCTACGAGCAGTACTTC
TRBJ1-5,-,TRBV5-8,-,CASRSQVNQPQHF,TGTGCCAGCAGATCCCAGGTCAATCAGCCCCAGCATTTT
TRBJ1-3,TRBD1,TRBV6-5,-,CASSYSGTGFGNTIYF,TGTGCCAGCAGTTACTCTGGGACAGGGTTTGGAAACACCATATATTTT
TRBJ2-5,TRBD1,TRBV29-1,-,CSVGQGETQYF,TGCAGCGTTGGACAGGGGGAGACCCAGTACTTC
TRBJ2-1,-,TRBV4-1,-,CASSQGLLSSYNEQFF,TGCGCCAGCAGCCAAGGACTCCTGAGCTCCTACAATGAGCAGTTCTTC
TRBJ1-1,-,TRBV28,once,CASSPLRTEAFF,TGTGCCAGCAGTCCCCTGCGGACTGAAGCTTTCTTT
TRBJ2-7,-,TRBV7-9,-,CASSLGQLISYEQYF,TGTGCCAGCAGCTTAGGACAGCTTATCTCCTACGAGCAGTACTTC
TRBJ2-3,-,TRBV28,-,CASLRGKITDTQYF,TGTGCCAGCCTCCGGGGTAAGATCACAGATACGCAGTATTTT
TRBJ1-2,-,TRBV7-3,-,CVGRRPRRDGYTF,TGTGTCGGGAGGAGACCCCGAAGAGATGGCTACACCTTC
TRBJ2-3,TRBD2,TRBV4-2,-,CASSRGSGGETDTQYF,TGTGCCAGCAGCCGAGGTAGCGGGGGGGAGACAGATACGCAGTATTTT
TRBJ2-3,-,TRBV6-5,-,CASRPGGSDTQYF,TGTGCCAGCAGACCGGGTGGCTCAGATACGCAGTATTTT
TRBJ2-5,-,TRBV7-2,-,CASSSNRGETQYF,TGTGCCAGCAGCTCCAATCGAGGAGAGACCCAGTACTTC
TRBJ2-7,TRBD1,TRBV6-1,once,CASSESRGTYEQYF,TGTGCCAGCAGTGAAAGCAGGGGGACCTACGAGCAGTACTTC
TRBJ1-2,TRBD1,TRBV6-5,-,CASRPGQGAHGYTF,TGTGCCAGCAGGCCGGGACAGGGGGCCCATGGCTACACCTTC
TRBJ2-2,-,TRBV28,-,CASSLRRRGPSTGELFF,TGTGCCAGCAGTTTAAGGCGGAGGGGGCCGAGCACCGGGGAGCTGTTTTTT
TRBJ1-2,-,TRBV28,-,CASIQGNYGYTF,TGTGCCAGCATACAGGGTAACTATGGCTACACCTTC
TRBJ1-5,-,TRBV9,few,CASSVGEDQPQHF,TGTGCCAGCAGCGTAGGTGAGGATCAGCCCCAGCATTTT
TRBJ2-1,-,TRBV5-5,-,CASSWAKSGWGFNEQFF,TGTGCCAGCAGCTGGGCCAAGTCAGGGTGGGGATTCAATGAGCAGTTCTTC
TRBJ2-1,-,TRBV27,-,CASSLNRDNEQFF,TGTGCCAGCAGTCTCAACAGGGACAATGAGCAGTTCTTC
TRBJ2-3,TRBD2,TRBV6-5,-,CASSFRLAGVLGAQYF,TGTGCCAGCAGTTTTCGACTAGCGGGGGTATTAGGGGCGCAGTATTTT
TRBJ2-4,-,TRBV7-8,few,CASSLAKPGTQNIQYF,TGTGCCAGCAGCTTAGCTAAACCGGGAACCCAAAACATTCAGTACTTC
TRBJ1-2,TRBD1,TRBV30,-,CAWRAPGQGYGYTF,TGTGCCTGGAGGGCTCCGGGACAGGGGTATGGCTACACCTTC
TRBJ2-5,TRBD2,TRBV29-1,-,CSVALAGGQETQYF,TGCAGCGTAGCCCTAGCGGGGGGGCAAGAGACCCAGTACTTC
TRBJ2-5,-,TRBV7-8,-,CASSPLGDYQETQYF,TGTGCCAGCAGCCCGCTGGGAGACTACCAAGAGACCCAGTACTTC
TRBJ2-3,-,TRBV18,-,CASSRSQGWMDTQYF,TGTGCCAGCTCAAGGTCGCAGGGATGGATGGATACGCAGTATTTT
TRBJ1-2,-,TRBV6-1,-,CASSEFAGADGYTF,TGTGCCAGCAGTGAATTTGCAGGGGCCGACGGCTACACCTTC
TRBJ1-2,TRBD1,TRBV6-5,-,CASSPTGTFYGYTF,TGTGCCAGCAGCCCGACAGGGACGTTCTATGGCTACACCTTC
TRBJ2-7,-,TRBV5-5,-,CASSVTVAKSSYEQYF,TGTGCCAGCAGTGTGACAGTAGCAAAGAGCTCCTACGAGCAGTACTTC
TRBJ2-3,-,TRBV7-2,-,CASSLRGKDTQYF,TGTGCCAGCAGCTTAAGGGGAAAAGATACGCAGTATTTT
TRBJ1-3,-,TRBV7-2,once,CASSLYGQPNTIYF,TGTGCCAGCAGCTTATACGGACAGCCAAACACCATATATTTT
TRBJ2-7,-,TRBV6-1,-,CASSEAPPDEQYF,TGTGCCAGCAGTGAAGCCCCCCCCGACGAGCAGTACTTC
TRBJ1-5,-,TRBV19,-,CASSIGGLVLQPQHF,TGTGCCAGTAGTATAGGAGGGCTTGTTCTTCAGCCCCAGCATTTT